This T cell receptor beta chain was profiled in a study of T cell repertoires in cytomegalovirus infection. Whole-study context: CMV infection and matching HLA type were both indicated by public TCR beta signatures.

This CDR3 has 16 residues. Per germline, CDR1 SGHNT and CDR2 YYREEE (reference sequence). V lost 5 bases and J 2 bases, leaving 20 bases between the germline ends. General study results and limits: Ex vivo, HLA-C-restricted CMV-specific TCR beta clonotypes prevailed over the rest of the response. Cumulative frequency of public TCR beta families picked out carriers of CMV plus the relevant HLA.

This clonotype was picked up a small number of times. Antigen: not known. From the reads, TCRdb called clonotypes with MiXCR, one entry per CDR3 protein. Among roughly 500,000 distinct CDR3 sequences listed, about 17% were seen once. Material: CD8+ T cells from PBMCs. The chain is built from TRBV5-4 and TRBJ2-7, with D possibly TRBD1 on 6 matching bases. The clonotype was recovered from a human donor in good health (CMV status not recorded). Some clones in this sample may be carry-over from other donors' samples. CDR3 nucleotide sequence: TGTGCCAGCAGGCTTCTCCCCCGGGACAACCCCTACGAGCAGTACTTC. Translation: CASRLLPRDNPYEQYF.